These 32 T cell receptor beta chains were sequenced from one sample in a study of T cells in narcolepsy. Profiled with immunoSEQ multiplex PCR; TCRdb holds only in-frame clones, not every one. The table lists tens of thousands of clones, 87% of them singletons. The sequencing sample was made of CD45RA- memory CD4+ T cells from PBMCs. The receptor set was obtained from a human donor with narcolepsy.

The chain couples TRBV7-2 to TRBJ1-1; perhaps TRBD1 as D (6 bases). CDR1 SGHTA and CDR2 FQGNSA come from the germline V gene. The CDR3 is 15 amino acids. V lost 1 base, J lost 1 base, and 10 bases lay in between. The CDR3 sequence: CASSLGNRANTEAFF. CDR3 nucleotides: TGTGCCAGCAGCTTAGGTAACAGGGCGAACACTGAAGCTTTCTTT.

The CDR3 nucleotides are TGTGCCTGGAGTGGGGGACTGACAGGGGATAGCAATCAGCCCCAGCATTTT. It encodes CAWSGGLTGDSNQPQHF. The chain carries TRBV30 and TRBJ1-5; the match to TRBD1 covers 8 bases. V shed 1 base and J 0 bases; nucleotides not matched to a gene: 8. The germline gives CDR1 GTSNPN, CDR2 SVGIG (reference sequence). This CDR3 spans 17 amino acids.

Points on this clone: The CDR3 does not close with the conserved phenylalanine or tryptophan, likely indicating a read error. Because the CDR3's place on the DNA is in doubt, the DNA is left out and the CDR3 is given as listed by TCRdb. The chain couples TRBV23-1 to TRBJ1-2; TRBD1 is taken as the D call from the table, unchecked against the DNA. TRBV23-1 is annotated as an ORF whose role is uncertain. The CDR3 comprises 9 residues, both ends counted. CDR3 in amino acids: CASWGRRKD.

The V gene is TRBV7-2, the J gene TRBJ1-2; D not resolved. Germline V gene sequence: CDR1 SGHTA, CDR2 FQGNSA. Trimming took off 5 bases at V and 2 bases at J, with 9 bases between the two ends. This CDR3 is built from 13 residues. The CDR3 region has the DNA TGTGCCAGCAGCACCCCAGTAAACTATGGCTACACCTTC. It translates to CASSTPVNYGYTF.

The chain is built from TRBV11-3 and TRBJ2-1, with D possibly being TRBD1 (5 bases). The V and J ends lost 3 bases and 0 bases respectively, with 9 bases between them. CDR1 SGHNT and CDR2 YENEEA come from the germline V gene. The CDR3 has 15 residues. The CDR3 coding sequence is TGTGCCAGCAGCTTGGCAGGGCCCTCCTACAATGAGCAGTTCTTC. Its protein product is CASSLAGPSYNEQFF.

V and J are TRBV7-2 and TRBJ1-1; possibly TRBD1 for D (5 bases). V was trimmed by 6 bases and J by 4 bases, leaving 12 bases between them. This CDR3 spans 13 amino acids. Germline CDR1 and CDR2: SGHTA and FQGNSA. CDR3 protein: CASSSRVSTEAFF. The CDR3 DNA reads TGTGCCAGCAGTTCCAGGGTTTCCACTGAAGCTTTCTTT.

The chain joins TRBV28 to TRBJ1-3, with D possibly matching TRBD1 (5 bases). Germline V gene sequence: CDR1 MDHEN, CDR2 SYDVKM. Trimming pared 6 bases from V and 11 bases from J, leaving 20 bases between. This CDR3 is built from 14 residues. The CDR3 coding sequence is TGTGCCAGCAGCCAAGGGGACGGCCCCAAGGCCATATATTTT. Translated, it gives CASSQGDGPKAIYF. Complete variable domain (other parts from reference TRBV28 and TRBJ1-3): DVKVTQSSRYLVKRTGEKVFLECVQDMDHENMFWYRQDPGLGLRLIYFSYDVKMKEKGDIPEGYSVSREKKERFSLILESASTNQTSMYLCASSQGDGPKAIYFGEGSWLTVV.

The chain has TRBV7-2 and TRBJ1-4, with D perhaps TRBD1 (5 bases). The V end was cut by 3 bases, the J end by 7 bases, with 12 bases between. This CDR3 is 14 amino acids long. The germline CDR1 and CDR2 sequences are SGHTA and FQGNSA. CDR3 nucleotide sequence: TGTGCCAGCAGCTTGAGTCGGGGGGGTGAAAAACTGTTTTTT. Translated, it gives CASSLSRGGEKLFF.

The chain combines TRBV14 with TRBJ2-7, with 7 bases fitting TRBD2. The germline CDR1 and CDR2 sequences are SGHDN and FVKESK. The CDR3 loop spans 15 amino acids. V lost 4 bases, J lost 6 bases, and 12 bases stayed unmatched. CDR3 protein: CASSPGLSPLAEQYF. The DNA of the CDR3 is TGTGCCAGCAGCCCGGGACTATCTCCCCTCGCCGAGCAGTACTTC.

The DNA of the CDR3 is TGTGCCAGCAGTGAGAGACAGATAGTAGCCAAAAACATTCAGTACTTC. Encoded protein: CASSERQIVAKNIQYF. This chain joins TRBV6-1 and TRBJ2-4, with D possibly matching TRBD1 (5 bases). The germline V gene encodes CDR1 MNHNS and CDR2 SASEGT. CDR3 size: 16 residues. V was cut by 3 bases and J by 0 bases, with 12 bases left in between.

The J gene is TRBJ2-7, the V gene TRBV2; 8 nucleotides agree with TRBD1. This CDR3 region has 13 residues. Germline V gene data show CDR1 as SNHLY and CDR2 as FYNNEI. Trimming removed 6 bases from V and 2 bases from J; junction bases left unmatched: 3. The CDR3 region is CASRDRAAYEQYF. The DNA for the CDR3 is TGTGCCAGCAGGGACAGGGCAGCCTACGAGCAGTACTTC.

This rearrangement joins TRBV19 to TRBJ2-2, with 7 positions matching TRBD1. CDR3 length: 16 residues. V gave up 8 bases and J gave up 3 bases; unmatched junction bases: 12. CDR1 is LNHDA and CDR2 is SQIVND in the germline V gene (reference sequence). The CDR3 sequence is CASSTRQTGDTGELFF. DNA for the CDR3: TGTGCCAGTTCAACCCGCCAAACAGGGGACACCGGGGAGCTGTTTTTT.

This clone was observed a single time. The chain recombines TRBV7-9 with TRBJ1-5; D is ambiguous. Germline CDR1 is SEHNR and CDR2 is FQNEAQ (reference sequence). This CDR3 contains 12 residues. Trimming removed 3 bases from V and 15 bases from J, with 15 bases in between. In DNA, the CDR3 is TGTGCCAGCAGCTTGGGAGTAGTACCCTGGCATTTT. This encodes CASSLGVVPWHF.

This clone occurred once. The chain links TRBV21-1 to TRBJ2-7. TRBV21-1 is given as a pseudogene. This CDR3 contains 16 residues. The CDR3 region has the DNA TGTGCCAGCAGCACCGGCAGGGACCTCGGTTCCTACGAGCAGTACTTC. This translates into CASSTGRDLGSYEQYF.

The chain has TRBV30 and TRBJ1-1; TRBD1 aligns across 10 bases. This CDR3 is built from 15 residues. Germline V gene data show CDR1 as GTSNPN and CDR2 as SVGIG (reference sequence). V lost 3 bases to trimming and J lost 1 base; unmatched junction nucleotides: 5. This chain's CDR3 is CAWSGTGAGNTEAFF. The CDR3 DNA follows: TGTGCCTGGAGCGGGACAGGGGCAGGGAACACTGAAGCTTTCTTT. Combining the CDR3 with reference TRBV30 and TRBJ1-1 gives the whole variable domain SQTIHQWPATLVQPVGSPLSLECTVEGTSNPNLYWYRQAAGRGLQLLFYSVGIGQISSEVPQNLSASRPQDRQFILSSKKLLLSDSGFYLCAWSGTGAGNTEAFFGQGTRLTVV.

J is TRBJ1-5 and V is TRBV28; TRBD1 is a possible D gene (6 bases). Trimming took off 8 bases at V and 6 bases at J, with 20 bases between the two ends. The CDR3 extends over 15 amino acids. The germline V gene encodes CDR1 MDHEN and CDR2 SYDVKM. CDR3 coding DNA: TGTGCCAGCGCCCCACTGGGCAGGGGAGGTCAGCCCCAGCATTTT. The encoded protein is CASAPLGRGGQPQHF. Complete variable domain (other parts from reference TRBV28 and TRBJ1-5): DVKVTQSSRYLVKRTGEKVFLECVQDMDHENMFWYRQDPGLGLRLIYFSYDVKMKEKGDIPEGYSVSREKKERFSLILESASTNQTSMYLCASAPLGRGGQPQHFGDGTRLSIL.

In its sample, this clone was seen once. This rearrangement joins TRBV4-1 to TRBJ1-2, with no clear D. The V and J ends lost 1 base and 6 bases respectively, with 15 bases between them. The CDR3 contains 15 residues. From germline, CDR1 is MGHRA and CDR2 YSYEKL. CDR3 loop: CASSQVDRQTDGYTF. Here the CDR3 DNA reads TGCGCCAGCAGCCAAGTGGATCGGCAGACCGATGGCTACACCTTC.

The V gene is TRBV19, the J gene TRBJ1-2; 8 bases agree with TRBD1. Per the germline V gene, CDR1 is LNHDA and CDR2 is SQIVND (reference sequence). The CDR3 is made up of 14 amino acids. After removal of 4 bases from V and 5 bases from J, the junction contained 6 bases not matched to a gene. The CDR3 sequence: CASSTQDREYGYTF. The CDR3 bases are TGTGCCAGTAGTACCCAGGACAGGGAGTATGGCTACACCTTC.

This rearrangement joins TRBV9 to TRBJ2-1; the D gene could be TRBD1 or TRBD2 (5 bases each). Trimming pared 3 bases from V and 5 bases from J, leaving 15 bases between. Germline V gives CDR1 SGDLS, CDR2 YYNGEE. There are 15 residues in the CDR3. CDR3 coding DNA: TGTGCCAGCAGCGCCGGGACGCCGGCGAACAATGAGCAGTTCTTC. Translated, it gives CASSAGTPANNEQFF.

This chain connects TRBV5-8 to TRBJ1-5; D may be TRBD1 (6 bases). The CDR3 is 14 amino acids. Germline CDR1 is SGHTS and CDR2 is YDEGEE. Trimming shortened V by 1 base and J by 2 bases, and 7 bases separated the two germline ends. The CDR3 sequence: CASSLSGGNQPQHF. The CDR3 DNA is TGTGCCAGCAGCTTGTCAGGGGGCAATCAGCCCCAGCATTTT.

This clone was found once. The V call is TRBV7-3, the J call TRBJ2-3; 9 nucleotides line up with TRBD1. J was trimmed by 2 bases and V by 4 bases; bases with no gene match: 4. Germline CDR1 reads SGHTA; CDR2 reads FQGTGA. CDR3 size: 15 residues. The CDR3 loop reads CASSWGQGATDTQYF. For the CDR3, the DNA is TGTGCCAGCAGCTGGGGACAGGGAGCCACAGATACGCAGTATTTT.

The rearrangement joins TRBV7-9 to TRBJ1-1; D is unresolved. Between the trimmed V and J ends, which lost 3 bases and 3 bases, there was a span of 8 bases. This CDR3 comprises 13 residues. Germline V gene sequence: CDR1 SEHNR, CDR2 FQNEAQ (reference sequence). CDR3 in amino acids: CASSFDGYTEAFF. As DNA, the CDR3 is TGTGCCAGCAGCTTTGATGGGTACACTGAAGCTTTCTTT.

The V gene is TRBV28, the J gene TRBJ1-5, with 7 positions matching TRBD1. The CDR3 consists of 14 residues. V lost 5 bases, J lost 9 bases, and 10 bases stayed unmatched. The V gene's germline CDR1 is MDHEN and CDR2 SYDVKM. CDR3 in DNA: TGTGCCAGCAGTCCCATCGGAGGGGGCGCGCCCCAGCATTTT. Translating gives CASSPIGGGAPQHF.

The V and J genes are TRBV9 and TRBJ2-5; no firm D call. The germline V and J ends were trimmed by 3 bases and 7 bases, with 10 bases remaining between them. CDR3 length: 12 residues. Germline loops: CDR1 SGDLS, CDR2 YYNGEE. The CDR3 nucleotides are TGTGCCAGCAGCGATACCGGTGGGACCCAGTACTTC. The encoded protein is CASSDTGGTQYF.

CDR3 nucleotides: TGTGCCAGCAGCTTTATCCCCCACGGGAGCGACGAGCAGTACTTC. Its protein product is CASSFIPHGSDEQYF. V gene TRBV5-5 combines with J gene TRBJ2-7; perhaps TRBD2 as D (6 bases). The V gene's germline CDR1 is SGHKS and CDR2 YYEKEE (reference sequence). This CDR3 region has 15 residues. The V and J ends lost 2 bases and 5 bases respectively, with 17 bases between them.

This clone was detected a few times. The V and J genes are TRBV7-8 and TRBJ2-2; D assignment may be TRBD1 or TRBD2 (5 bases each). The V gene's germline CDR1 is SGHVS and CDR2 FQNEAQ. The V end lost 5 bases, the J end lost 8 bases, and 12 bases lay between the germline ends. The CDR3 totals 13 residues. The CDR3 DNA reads TGTGCCAGCAGCCCCAGTGGGGGAGGGGAGCTGTTTTTT. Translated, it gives CASSPSGGGELFF.

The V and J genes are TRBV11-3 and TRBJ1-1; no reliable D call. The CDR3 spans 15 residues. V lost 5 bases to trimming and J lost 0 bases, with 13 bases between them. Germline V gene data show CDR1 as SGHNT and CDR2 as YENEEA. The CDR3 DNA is TGTGCCAGCAGCCCCCCCGAAGCTATGAACACTGAAGCTTTCTTT. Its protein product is CASSPPEAMNTEAFF.

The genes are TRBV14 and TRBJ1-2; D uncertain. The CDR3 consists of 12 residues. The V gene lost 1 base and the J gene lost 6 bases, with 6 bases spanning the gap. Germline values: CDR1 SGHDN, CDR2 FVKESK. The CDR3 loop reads CASSQGQNGYTF. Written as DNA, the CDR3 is TGTGCCAGCAGCCAAGGTCAGAATGGCTACACCTTC.

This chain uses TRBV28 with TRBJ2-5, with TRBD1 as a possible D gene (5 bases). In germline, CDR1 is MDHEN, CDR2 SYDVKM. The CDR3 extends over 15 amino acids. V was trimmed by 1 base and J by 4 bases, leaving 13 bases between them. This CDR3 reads CASSLSPTVGETQYF. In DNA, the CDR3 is TGTGCCAGCAGTTTATCCCCGACAGTGGGAGAGACCCAGTACTTC.

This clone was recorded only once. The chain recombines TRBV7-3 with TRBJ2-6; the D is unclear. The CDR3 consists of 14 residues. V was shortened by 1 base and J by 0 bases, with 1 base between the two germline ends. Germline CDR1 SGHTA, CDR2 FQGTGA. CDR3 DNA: TGTGCCAGCAGCTTAAACTCTGGGGCCAACGTCCTGACTTTC. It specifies CASSLNSGANVLTF.

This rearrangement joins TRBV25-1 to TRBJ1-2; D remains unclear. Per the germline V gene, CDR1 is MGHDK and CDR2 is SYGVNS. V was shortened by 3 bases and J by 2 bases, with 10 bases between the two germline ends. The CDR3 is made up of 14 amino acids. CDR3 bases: TGTGCCAGCAGTGAGGGTTGGAAAAACTATGGCTACACCTTC. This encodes CASSEGWKNYGYTF.

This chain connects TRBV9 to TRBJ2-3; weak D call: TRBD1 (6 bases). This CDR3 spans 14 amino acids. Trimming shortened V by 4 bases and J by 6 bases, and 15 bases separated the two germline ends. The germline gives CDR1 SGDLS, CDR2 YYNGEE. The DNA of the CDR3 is TGTGCCAGCAGCAAGGGACATCGGATGGATACGCAGTATTTT. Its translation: CASSKGHRMDTQYF.